The 24 T cell receptor beta chains below all came from one sample that was sequenced in a study of blood T cells in healthy people across ages. A second about 7 to 11 cycle PCR used barcoded and J-beta primers. TCRdb fed the 5' RACE reads into MiXCR, producing one record per CDR3 protein. This table has some 760,000 distinct CDR3 sequences, roughly 25% appearing once. These same data were also listed under a study on T cells of mothers and their children.

Sequenced sample: blood. The receptors here all came from a boy between 10 and 17 years old in good health.

This clonotype was observed a few times. The genes are TRBV11-2 and TRBJ2-5; TRBD2 matches at 9 bases. V was pared by 3 bases and J by 1 base, with 9 bases of the junction left unmatched. Germline loops: CDR1 SGHAT, CDR2 FQNNGV. This CDR3 is 17 amino acids long. The CDR3 bases are TGTGCCAGCAGCTTTATCGCCCTAGCGGGGATCCAAGAGACCCAGTACTTC. Amino acids: CASSFIALAGIQETQYF.

This clonotype was recorded a few times. V gene TRBV9 combines with J gene TRBJ2-5, with 10 bases matching TRBD1. The V and J ends lost 4 bases and 7 bases, in that order; junction bases with no gene match: 7. Germline values: CDR1 SGDLS, CDR2 YYNGEE. This CDR3 has 14 amino acids. The CDR3 nucleotides read TGTGCCAGCAGCCCCGGGACAGGGGACGGGACCCAGTACTTC. Its translation is CASSPGTGDGTQYF.

Note on this clonotype: The DNA is left out, because the CDR3 cannot be placed on it with certainty; the CDR3 is given as TCRdb lists it. This sequence joins TRBV29-1 and TRBJ1-2; the table assigns TRBD1, which was not confirmed against the DNA. Germline CDR1 SQVTM, CDR2 ANQGSEA. Inclusive of both ends, the CDR3 amounts to 12 amino acids. CDR3 sequence reads: CSVVGTGSGCTF.

This clonotype has at least ten counts. The chain combines TRBV6-1 with TRBJ1-5; 8 bases align to TRBD1. The CDR3 spans 14 residues. Germline-derived CDR1 and CDR2 are MNHNS and SASEGT. V was clipped by 7 bases and J by 5 bases; unmatched bases: 7. The CDR3 sequence is CASIPGQDYQPQHF. DNA for the CDR3: TGTGCCAGCATTCCGGGACAGGACTATCAGCCCCAGCATTTT.

The CDR3 region has the DNA TGTGCCACCAGACAGGGGGCGGAGGAGACCCAGTACTTC. This gives the protein CATRQGAEETQYF. The rearrangement joins TRBV24-1 to TRBJ2-5; 9 bases align to TRBD1. J lost 5 bases, V lost 7 bases, and 4 bases had no gene match. Germline values: CDR1 KGHDR, CDR2 SFDVKD. This CDR3 is 13 amino acids long.

This clonotype has just a few counts. The CDR3 sequence is CSDTGSRTDTQYF. The CDR3, as DNA: TGCAGCGACACAGGTTCCCGCACAGATACGCAGTATTTT. This chain links TRBV29-1 with TRBJ2-3; D is perhaps TRBD1 (5 bases). The germline V gene has CDR1 SQVTM and CDR2 ANQGSEA. V lost 7 bases to trimming and J lost 1 base, with 12 bases between them. CDR3 size: 13 residues.

This clonotype turned up a few times. The chain combines TRBV7-2 with TRBJ2-3; D possibly matches TRBD1 or TRBD2 (5 bases each). This CDR3 spans 13 amino acids. Trimming removed 10 bases from V and 4 bases from J, with 15 bases in between. CDR1 and CDR2 (germline): SGHTA, FQGNSA. CDR3 sequence: CANGALGPDTQYF. CDR3 in DNA: TGTGCCAACGGGGCCCTCGGGCCAGATACGCAGTATTTT.

This clonotype was observed a few times. J is TRBJ2-5 and V is TRBV20-1, with 7 positions matching TRBD1. The CDR3 runs to 15 residues. Germline trimming cut 1 base from V and 5 bases from J; bases unmatched to any gene: 10. Germline V gene sequence: CDR1 DFQATT, CDR2 SNEGSKA (reference sequence). CDR3: CSARGRQGVGETQYF. The CDR3 nucleotides are TGCAGTGCTAGAGGTAGACAGGGAGTAGGGGAGACCCAGTACTTC.

This clonotype has just a few counts. This rearrangement joins TRBV20-1 to TRBJ2-7, with 8 nucleotides matching TRBD1. Unmatched junction bases numbered 6, after V lost 6 bases and J lost 2 bases. CDR1 and CDR2 (germline): DFQATT, SNEGSKA (reference sequence). The CDR3 runs to 13 residues. CDR3 in DNA: TGCAGTGCGACAGACAGGGGCCCCTACGAGCAGTACTTC. Residues: CSATDRGPYEQYF.

Only a few counts were recorded for this clonotype. The J gene is TRBJ2-5, the V gene TRBV6-2 or TRBV6-3; weak D call: TRBD2 (5 bases). The closer fit of TRBJ2-1 to the DNA end suggests the J call may be wrong. The CDR3 loop spans 15 amino acids. In germline, CDR1 is MNHEY, CDR2 SVGEGT. The CDR3 loop is CASSYDGDFYNEQFF. The DNA of the CDR3 is TGTGCCAGCAGTTACGACGGGGATTTTTACAATGAGCAGTTCTTC.

The chain recombines TRBV11-3 with TRBJ2-3; TRBD2 matches 12 bases. In germline, CDR1 is SGHNT, CDR2 YENEEA. The CDR3 has 20 amino acids. The V segment lost 3 bases and the J segment 0 bases; nucleotides outside the gene matches: 13. The CDR3 region has the DNA TGTGCCAGCAGCTTGCCGACTAGCGGGAGTGTGAGCACTAGCACAGATACGCAGTATTTT. It codes for CASSLPTSGSVSTSTDTQYF.

The chain recombines TRBV29-1 with TRBJ2-7; 7 positions agree with TRBD2. This CDR3 region has 13 residues. CDR1 and CDR2 (germline): SQVTM, ANQGSEA. J gave up 2 bases and V 8 bases, and 9 bases lay outside the gene matches. CDR3 amino acids: CSYGREDAYEQYF. CDR3 bases: TGCAGCTACGGACGGGAGGACGCCTACGAGCAGTACTTC.

This clonotype has just a few counts. This chain uses TRBV5-1 with TRBJ2-5; 7 positions agree with TRBD2. Germline trimming cut 1 base from V and 4 bases from J; bases unmatched to any gene: 7. This CDR3 region has 15 residues. The germline CDR1 and CDR2 sequences are SGHRS and YFSETQ. The CDR3 here is CASSLSGGSGETQYF. CDR3 sequence (DNA): TGCGCCAGCAGCTTGTCGGGAGGATCCGGAGAGACCCAGTACTTC. The full variable domain, in which reference TRBV5-1 and TRBJ2-5 provide the parts outside the CDR3, is KAGVTQTPRYLIKTRGQQVTLSCSPISGHRSVSWYQQTPGQGLQFLFEYFSETQRNKGNFPGRFSGRQFSNSRSEMNVSTLELGDSALYLCASSLSGGSGETQYFGPGTRLLVL.

This clonotype turned up a few times. The chain links TRBV29-1 to TRBJ2-1, with D perhaps TRBD2 (6 bases). This CDR3 comprises 13 residues. Germline V CDR1 and CDR2: SQVTM, ANQGSEA. V shed 5 bases and J shed 0 bases, with 8 bases lying between them. The CDR3 is CSVSSASYNEQFF. The CDR3 region has the DNA TGCAGCGTTTCTAGCGCCTCCTACAATGAGCAGTTCTTC.

This clonotype showed up just a few times. The chain uses TRBV29-1 and TRBJ2-1; 9 bases are a match to TRBD1. There are 13 residues in the CDR3. The V gene end was trimmed by 6 bases and the J gene end by 9 bases; junction bases not matched to a gene: 9. Germline V CDR1 and CDR2: SQVTM, ANQGSEA. CDR3 region: CSVGDRDTGEQFF. The CDR3 region has the DNA TGCAGCGTAGGGGACAGGGACACGGGTGAGCAGTTCTTC.

This clonotype was counted only a few times. This chain uses TRBV15 with TRBJ1-2; TRBD1 aligns across 8 bases. This CDR3 is built from 14 residues. V was clipped by 5 bases and J by 7 bases; unmatched bases: 9. The germline V gene encodes CDR1 LNHNV and CDR2 YYDKDF (reference sequence). The CDR3 protein is CATSPDREIRGYTF. Written as DNA, the CDR3 is TGTGCCACCAGCCCGGACAGGGAAATCCGTGGCTACACCTTC.

This clonotype showed up just a few times. The chain links TRBV29-1 to TRBJ1-4; D remains unclear. The CDR3 spans 15 residues. The V end was cut by 3 bases, the J end by 8 bases, with 19 bases between. CDR1 is SQVTM, CDR2 ANQGSEA, per germline. The CDR3 DNA is TGCAGCGTTGACGGGGTAGGGCAGGAGGAAGAAAAACTGTTTTTT. Translation: CSVDGVGQEEEKLFF.

The V and J genes are TRBV7-8 and TRBJ2-5, with 7 bases that match TRBD1. Trimming took 7 bases from V and 11 from J; bases not matched to a gene: 16. The CDR3 has 14 amino acids. The germline gives CDR1 SGHVS, CDR2 FQNEAQ. This chain's CDR3 is CASTIGGMGIEQYF. CDR3 DNA: TGTGCCAGCACCATAGGGGGCATGGGCATAGAGCAGTACTTC.

The chain uses TRBV29-1 and TRBJ1-2; possibly TRBD1 for D (6 bases). Trimming took 4 bases from V and 5 from J, leaving 11 bases between them. This CDR3 comprises 12 residues. The V gene's germline CDR1 is SQVTM and CDR2 ANQGSEA. The CDR3 here is CSVGEGTYGYTF. Here the CDR3 DNA reads TGCAGCGTTGGAGAAGGGACATATGGCTACACCTTC.

There are a few counts of this clonotype. This sequence joins TRBV7-9 and TRBJ1-6; D not resolved. V lost 2 bases and J lost 9, with 14 bases in between. This CDR3 comprises 15 residues. Looked up from germline, CDR1 is SEHNR and CDR2 is FQNEAQ (reference sequence). The chain's CDR3 is CASSLPTGEPSPLHF. CDR3 sequence (DNA): TGTGCCAGCAGCTTACCCACGGGCGAACCTTCACCCCTCCACTTT.

The chain links TRBV5-4 to TRBJ2-3; D unclear. The germline CDR1 and CDR2 sequences are SGHNT and YYREEE (reference sequence). This CDR3 region has 14 residues. V gave up 2 bases and J gave up 2 bases, with 9 bases separating them. This CDR3 reads CASSLKHSTDTQYF. CDR3 nucleotide sequence: TGTGCCAGCAGCTTAAAACATTCCACAGATACGCAGTATTTT.

The V and J genes are TRBV13 and TRBJ1-1; D is undetermined. The germline gives CDR1 PRHDT, CDR2 FYEKMQ (reference sequence). This CDR3 is built from 13 residues. Trimming pared 10 bases from V and 1 base from J, leaving 13 bases between. Here the CDR3 reads CATNEGGNTEAFF. The CDR3, as DNA: TGTGCCACCAACGAGGGCGGGAACACTGAAGCTTTCTTT.

This clonotype was detected only a few times. The CDR3 reads CASSHGREVGAFF. The CDR3 DNA is TGTGCCAGCAGCCATGGAAGAGAGGTTGGAGCTTTCTTT. V usage is TRBV3-1 and J usage is TRBJ1-1; D is unclear. Trimming left V 3 bases short and J 10 bases short, with 15 bases between. Germline V gene lookup returns CDR1 LGHDT and CDR2 YNNKEL (reference sequence). The CDR3 is 13 residues long.

This chain joins TRBV5-6 and TRBJ2-2; tentative D call: TRBD2 (5 bases). Germline values: CDR1 SGHDT, CDR2 YYEEEE. The V gene lost 2 bases and the J gene lost 1 base, with 9 bases spanning the gap. The CDR3 runs 15 residues. Here the CDR3 DNA reads TGTGCCAGCAGCTTAGTAGCGCAGAACACCGGGGAGCTGTTTTTT. Its translation is CASSLVAQNTGELFF. Drawing the rest from reference TRBV5-6 and TRBJ2-2, the complete variable domain is DAGVTQSPTHLIKTRGQQVTLRCSPKSGHDTVSWYQQALGQGPQFIFQYYEEEERQRGNFPDRFSGHQFPNYSSELNVNALLLGDSALYLCASSLVAQNTGELFFGEGSRLTVL.